This T cell receptor beta chain was retrieved from a study of blood T cell repertoires in COVID-19. CDR1 and CDR2 (germline): SGHRS, YFSETQ. CDR3 length: 15 amino acids. Germline trimming cut 5 bases from V and 1 base from J; bases unmatched to any gene: 7. The method was immunoSEQ multiplex PCR; TCRdb's version includes in-frame clones alone and lacks a portion of them. The sample records around 100,000 clones, less than 95% being singletons. The receptor was derived from a man aged 50-59 years with acute or convalescent COVID-19. Sequenced material: peripheral blood. J is TRBJ2-3 and V is TRBV5-1; 7 bases agree with TRBD2. CDR3 DNA sequence: TGCGCCAGCAGGGAGGCGGGGGTTGGCACAGATACGCAGTATTTT. Protein: CASREAGVGTDTQYF.